What follows are 10 T cell receptor beta chains derived from one specimen sequenced in a study of identical twins. Each CDR3 protein is one row after TCRdb ran MiXCR on the 5' RACE reads. The table includes fewer than 900,000 distinct CDR3 sequences, over 20% detected once. These same records also appear under a second study, on T cells expressing NK-cell markers.

Sequencing used PBMCs. Every receptor here comes from a woman under 30 in good health.

The chain has TRBV7-2 and TRBJ2-1; TRBD2 aligns across 11 bases. After removal of 7 bases from V and 13 bases from J, the junction contained 15 bases not matched to a gene. The CDR3 covers 15 residues. The germline gives CDR1 SGHTA, CDR2 FQGNSA. CDR3 protein: CASTVGTSGYNGQFF. The CDR3 region has the DNA TGTGCCAGCACCGTCGGGACTAGCGGATACAATGGCCAGTTCTTC.

CDR3 bases: TGCAGTGCGGACCGGGACTTAGGGTACACTGAAGCTTTCTTT. It translates to CSADRDLGYTEAFF. The rearrangement joins TRBV20-1 to TRBJ1-1; the D gene is possibly TRBD1 (5 bases). The CDR3 runs 14 residues. V lost 6 bases and J 3 bases, leaving 17 bases between the germline ends. The V gene's germline CDR1 is DFQATT and CDR2 SNEGSKA (reference sequence).

This clonotype was observed a few times. This chain links TRBV4-3 with TRBJ2-2; D might be TRBD2 (5 bases). Trimming removed 0 bases at V and 5 bases at J, with 19 bases between. Germline CDR1 and CDR2: LGHNA and YSLEER. The CDR3 consists of 18 residues. The DNA for the CDR3 is TGCGCCAGCAGCCAAGAGGGGAGACTCCGGCGAGGAACCGGGGAGCTGTTTTTT. Encoded protein: CASSQEGRLRRGTGELFF.

This chain uses TRBV7-6 with TRBJ2-3, with 9 bases matching TRBD2. Trimming took 1 base from V and 2 from J; bases not matched to a gene: 4. Germline CDR1 and CDR2: SGHVS and FNYEAQ. This CDR3 contains 16 residues. CDR3 in DNA: TGTGCCAGCAGCTTAGTGGGACTAGCAGACACAGATACGCAGTATTTT. It specifies CASSLVGLADTDTQYF.

The V and J genes are TRBV20-1 and TRBJ2-1, with D tentatively TRBD2 (5 bases). CDR1 is DFQATT, CDR2 SNEGSKA, per germline (reference sequence). V lost 6 bases to trimming and J lost 6 bases, with 12 bases between them. The CDR3 totals 12 residues. CDR3 coding DNA: TGCAGTGCCCTAGACCGGGGCAATGAGCAGTTCTTC. Residues: CSALDRGNEQFF.

This clonotype has at least ten counts. This chain connects TRBV6-1 to TRBJ1-6; 9 bases align to TRBD1. Germline V gives CDR1 MNHNS, CDR2 SASEGT. J was trimmed by 11 bases and V by 6 bases; bases with no gene match: 5. This CDR3 is 13 amino acids long. CDR3 nucleotides: TGTGCCAGCAGCGGGGGACAGGGAACACCCCTCCACTTT. As protein: CASSGGQGTPLHF.

The chain links TRBV20-1 to TRBJ2-3; TRBD1 might be the D (7 bases). CDR3 size: 15 residues. Germline V CDR1 and CDR2: DFQATT, SNEGSKA (reference sequence). V was shortened by 0 bases and J by 6 bases, with 16 bases between the two germline ends. CDR3 coding DNA: TGCAGTGCTAGAGATGTTGTCCAGGGGGGCGATACGCAGTATTTT. The encoded protein is CSARDVVQGGDTQYF.

Remarks on this clonotype: One junction end disagrees with the germline gene, perhaps due to a read error. The chain recombines TRBV20-1 with TRBJ2-3; D might be TRBD1 or TRBD2, each matching 5 bases. The CDR3 consists of 17 residues. The germline CDR1 and CDR2 sequences are DFQATT and SNEGSKA (reference sequence). As DNA, the CDR3 is TGCTGTGCTTTAACGGAGTGGGGGACGGGGAGCACAGATACGCAGTATTTT. This gives the protein CCALTEWGTGSTDTQYF.

This clonotype has ten or more counts. The rearrangement uses TRBV12-3 or TRBV12-4 and TRBJ1-2; TRBD1 might be the D (5 bases). The V and J ends lost 8 bases and 7 bases respectively, with 11 bases between them. The CDR3 is made up of 11 amino acids. DNA of the CDR3: TGTGCCAGCGGAAGGGGAGGTGGCTACACCTTC. Encoded protein: CASGRGGGYTF.

V and J are TRBV12-3 or TRBV12-4 and TRBJ1-2; TRBD1 aligns across 8 bases. Losses at the gene ends were 7 bases for V and 0 bases for J; bases not matched to a gene: 4. The CDR3 extends over 14 amino acids. CDR3 nucleotides: TGTGCCAGCATGCCGGGACAGGCTAACTATGGCTACACCTTC. Residues: CASMPGQANYGYTF.